These 9 T cell receptor beta chains originate from one sample sequenced in a study of glioma-infiltrating T cells. TCR alpha and beta CDR3 regions were amplified from RNA using iRepertoire nested multiplex PCR. In TCRdb, the multiplex PCR reads were re-called with MiXCR into one record per CDR3 protein. The top ten hold less than 9.5% of the sample, which has about 2,800 distinct CDR3 sequences, around 34% seen once. The source material was glioma tissue, nonneoplastic brain tissue, or PBMCs (not recorded which). These receptors came from a human donor with low-grade glioma or glioblastoma, undergoing nonglioma brain surgery, or in good health (not recorded which).

This clonotype was detected ten times or more. The J gene is TRBJ1-1, the V gene TRBV7-9, with 9 bases that match TRBD1. This CDR3 region has 14 residues. V lost 5 bases, J lost 5 bases, and 6 bases stayed unmatched. CDR1 and CDR2 from the germline V gene are SEHNR and FQNEAQ (reference sequence). The CDR3 bases are TGTGCCAGCAGCCCGGGACAGGGAGGTACTGAAGCTTTCTTT. This gives the protein CASSPGQGGTEAFF.

This clonotype rates as medium-sized (0.01 to 0.1%). The rearrangement uses TRBV6-2 or TRBV6-3 and TRBJ1-2, with 9 positions matching TRBD1. The V segment lost 5 bases and the J segment 1 base; nucleotides outside the gene matches: 5. Germline values: CDR1 MNHEY, CDR2 SVGEGT. The CDR3 has 15 amino acids. The DNA of the CDR3 is TGTGCCAGCAGTCCGGCGGGACAGGGTAACTATGGCTACACCTTC. Translated, it gives CASSPAGQGNYGYTF.

This clonotype was observed at least ten times. CDR3 coding DNA: TGTGCCAGCAGCCAGGCAGGCAATCAGCCCCAGCATTTT. Translating it yields CASSQAGNQPQHF. J is TRBJ1-5 and V is TRBV3-1; D unclear. The V gene lost 3 bases and the J gene lost 2 bases, with 5 bases spanning the gap. The CDR3 covers 13 residues. In germline, CDR1 is LGHDT, CDR2 YNNKEL (reference sequence). The full variable domain, in which reference TRBV3-1 and TRBJ1-5 provide the parts outside the CDR3, is DTAVSQTPKYLVTQMGNDKSIKCEQNLGHDTMYWYKQDSKKFLKIMFSYNNKELIINETVPNRFSPKSPDKAHLNLHINSLELGDSAVYFCASSQAGNQPQHFGDGTRLSIL.

At least ten counts were recorded for this clonotype. The chain uses TRBV11-3 and TRBJ2-2, with D possibly being TRBD2 (5 bases). Trimming removed 5 bases from V and 7 bases from J, with 8 bases in between. The CDR3 has 12 amino acids. The germline V gene has CDR1 SGHNT and CDR2 YENEEA. The DNA of the CDR3 is TGTGCCAGCAGCCCCCGGGGCGGGGAGCTGTTTTTT. Translating gives CASSPRGGELFF.

This clonotype is judged medium-sized. The gene calls are TRBV29-1 and TRBJ1-1; unclear D gene. Germline-derived CDR1 and CDR2 are SQVTM and ANQGSEA. With 4 bases removed from V and 3 bases from J, the gap between germline ends came to 18 bases. The length of the CDR3 is 15 residues. The CDR3 coding sequence is TGCAGCGTTGCCTATAGGGTTACGGCGGACACTGAAGCTTTCTTT. Protein product: CSVAYRVTADTEAFF.

This clonotype is medium-sized (0.01 to 0.1%). V is TRBV11-1 and J is TRBJ1-2; 7 bases fit TRBD1. V was pared by 5 bases and J by 8 bases, with 11 bases of the junction left unmatched. The CDR3 contains 14 residues. The germline V gene encodes CDR1 SGHAT and CDR2 FQDESV (reference sequence). CDR3 sequence: CASSNDRVVAGYTF. CDR3 nucleotides: TGTGCCAGCAGCAACGACAGGGTAGTCGCCGGCTACACCTTC. The whole variable domain, filled in from reference TRBV11-1 and TRBJ1-2, reads EAEVAQSPRYKITEKSQAVAFWCDPISGHATLYWYRQILGQGPELLVQFQDESVVDDSQLPKDRFSAERLKGVDSTLKIQPAELGDSAMYLCASSNDRVVAGYTFGSGTRLTVV.

This chain uses TRBV27 with TRBJ1-1; TRBD1 matches at 9 bases. Unmatched junction bases numbered 7, after V lost 8 bases and J lost 3 bases. The CDR3 spans 14 residues. The V gene's germline CDR1 is MNHEY and CDR2 SMNVEV (reference sequence). The CDR3 DNA reads as TGTGCCAGCGTCGGGACAGGGCTCTACACTGAAGCTTTCTTT. As protein: CASVGTGLYTEAFF.

This clonotype came up a few times. J is TRBJ2-2 and V is TRBV4-3; D is unresolved. Per germline, CDR1 LGHNA and CDR2 YSLEER. CDR3 length equals 14 residues. V lost 0 bases and J lost 3, with 5 bases in between. The DNA of the CDR3 is TGCGCCAGCAGCCAAGATCAGGACACCGGGGAGCTGTTTTTT. The encoded protein is CASSQDQDTGELFF.

This chain links TRBV6-1 with TRBJ2-1, with 10 bases identical to TRBD2. CDR1 and CDR2 from the germline V gene are MNHNS and SASEGT. V dropped 1 base and J dropped 4; count of bases not matched to a gene: 4. CDR3 size: 16 residues. As DNA, the CDR3 is TGTGCCAGCAGTGAAGAAATTAGCGGGGGGTACAATGAGCAGTTCTTC. It yields the protein CASSEEISGGYNEQFF.